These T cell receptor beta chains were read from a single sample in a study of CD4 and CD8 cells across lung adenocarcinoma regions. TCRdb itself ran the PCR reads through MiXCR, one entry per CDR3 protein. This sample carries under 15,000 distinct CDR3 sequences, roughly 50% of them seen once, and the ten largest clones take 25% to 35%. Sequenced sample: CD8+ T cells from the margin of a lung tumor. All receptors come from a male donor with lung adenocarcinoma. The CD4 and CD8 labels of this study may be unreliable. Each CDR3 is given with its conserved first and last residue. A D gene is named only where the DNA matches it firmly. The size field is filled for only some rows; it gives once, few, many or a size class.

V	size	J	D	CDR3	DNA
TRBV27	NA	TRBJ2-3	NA	CAGSGARVAETQYF	TGTGCGGGCAGTGGGGCTCGGGTAGCAGAGACGCAGTATTTT
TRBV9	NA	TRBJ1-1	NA	CASAITAYTEAFF	TGTGCCAGCGCGATTACTGCGTACACTGAAGCTTTCTTT
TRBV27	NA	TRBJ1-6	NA	CASSLSGTLSSYNSPLHF	TGTGCCAGCAGTTTATCTGGCACCTTGAGCTCCTATAATTCACCCCTCCACTTT
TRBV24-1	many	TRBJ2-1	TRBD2	CATSDPPGLAGLYNEQFF	TGTGCCACCAGTGATCCACCGGGACTAGCGGGACTATACAATGAGCAGTTCTTC
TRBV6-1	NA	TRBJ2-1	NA	CTSKKAGYNEQFF	TGTACCAGCAAAAAAGCGGGTTACAATGAGCAGTTCTTC
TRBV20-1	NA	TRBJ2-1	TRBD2	CSARTPTSGHNEQFF	TGCAGTGCTAGAACACCGACTAGCGGGCACAATGAGCAGTTCTTC
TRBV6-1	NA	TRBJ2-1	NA	CASSETAYGSDAQFF	TGTGCCAGCAGTGAAACGGCTTATGGATCCGATGCGCAGTTCTTC
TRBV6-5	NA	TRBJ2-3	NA	CASTWDRNTGKQYF	TGTGCCAGCACTTGGGACCGGAACACAGGTAAGCAGTATTTT
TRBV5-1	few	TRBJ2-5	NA	CASSLGQATGETQYF	TGCGCCAGCAGCTTGGGACAGGCGACGGGAGAGACCCAGTACTTC
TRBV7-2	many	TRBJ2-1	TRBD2	CASSPNLAGGRETQFF	TGTGCCAGCAGCCCAAATTTAGCGGGTGGGAGGGAGACCCAGTTCTTC
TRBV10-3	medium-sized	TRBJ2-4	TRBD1	CAISESGQGNIQYF	TGTGCCATCAGTGAGTCGGGACAGGGGAACATTCAGTACTTC
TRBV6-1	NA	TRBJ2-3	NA	CASSEDGRDRTDTQYF	TGTGCCAGCAGTGAGGACGGGCGGGACCGCACAGATACGCAGTATTTC
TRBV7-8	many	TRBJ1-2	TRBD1	CASSLAGRDRVYGYTF	TGTGCCAGCAGCTTAGCCGGTCGGGACAGGGTGTATGGCTACACCTTC
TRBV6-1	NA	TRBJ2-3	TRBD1	CAGGEGGLVKDTQYF	TGTGCCGGGGGTGAAGGGGGCCTCGTCAAAGATACGCAGTATTTC
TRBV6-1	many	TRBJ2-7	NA	CASSGILSSYNEQYF	TGTGCCAGCAGTGGGATTTTGAGCTCCTACAATGAGCAGTACTTC
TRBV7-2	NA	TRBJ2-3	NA	CASSPLAGRSNTQFF	TGTGCCAGCAGCCCCTTGGCGGGGCGGTCCAATACGCAGTTTTTT
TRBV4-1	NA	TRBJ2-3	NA	CASSQGLPLDTQYF	TGCGCCAGCAGCCAAGGCCTACCGCTGGATACGCAGTATTTT
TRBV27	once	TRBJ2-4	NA	CASSWGAPWAKDIQYF	TGTGCCAGCAGTTGGGGGGCGCCGTGGGCCAAAGACATTCAGTACTTT
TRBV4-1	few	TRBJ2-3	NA	CASSQRGGTQYF	TGCGCCAGCAGCCAAAGAGGGGGTACGCAGTATTTT
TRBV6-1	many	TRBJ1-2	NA	CASSEEGGPNYGYTF	TGTGCCAGCAGTGAAGAGGGCGGTCCTAACTATGGCTACACCTTC
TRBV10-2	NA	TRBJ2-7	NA	CARSEGGGDEDTQYF	TGCGCCAGGAGTGAGGGGGGCGGCGACGAAGATACGCAGTACTTC
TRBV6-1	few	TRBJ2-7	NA	CASSRSGLGRGDEQYF	TGTGCCAGCAGCCGCTCAGGACTGGGGAGGGGGGACGAGCAGTACTTC
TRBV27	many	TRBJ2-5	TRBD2	CASSSQAGGPETQYF	TGTGCCAGCAGTTCCCAAGCGGGAGGTCCCGAGACCCAGTACTTC
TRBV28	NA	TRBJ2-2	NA	CASKPGLVITGELFF	TGTGCCAGCAAGCCGGGGCTAGTGATCACCGGGGAGCTGTTTTTT
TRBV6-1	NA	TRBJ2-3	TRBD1	CASIRSTGETDTQYF	TGTGCCAGCATAAGATCGACAGGGGAAACAGATACGCAGTATTTT
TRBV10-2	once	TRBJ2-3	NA	CASSEGGGRAETQYF	TGCGCCAGCAGTGAGGGGGGGGGCAGGGCAGAGACGCAGTATTTT
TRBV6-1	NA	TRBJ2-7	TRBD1	CASSAAGTGQVAQTF	TGTGCCAGCAGTGCCGCCGGGACAGGCCAGGTGGCCCAGACTTTC
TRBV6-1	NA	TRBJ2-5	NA	CAGGSAGGNQETQYF	TGTGCCGGGGGGAGCGCGGGCGGAAACCAAGAGACCCAGTACTTT
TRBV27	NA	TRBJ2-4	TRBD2	CASRFRARRTSKNTQYF	TGTGCCAGCAGATTTAGGGCGAGGCGGACTAGCAAAAACACGCAGTATTTC
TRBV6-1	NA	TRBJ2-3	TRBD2	CASSVGSGGGPGTQYF	TGTGCCAGCAGTGTGGGTAGCGGGGGGGGGCCGGGGACGCAGTATTTT
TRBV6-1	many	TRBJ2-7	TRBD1	CASSAGTGAWKQYF	TGTGCCAGCAGTGCCGGGACAGGGGCCTGGAAGCAGTACTTC
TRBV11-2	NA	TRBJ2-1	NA	CASLGPPYNEQFF	TGTGCCAGCTTGGGACCACCCTACAATGAGCAGTTCTTC
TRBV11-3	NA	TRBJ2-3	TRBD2	CASSLAGGRAKDTQYF	TGTGCCAGCAGCTTAGCGGGGGGGAGGGCCAAAGATACGCAGTATTTT
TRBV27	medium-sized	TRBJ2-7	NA	CASSWGQQYF	TGTGCCAGCAGTTGGGGCCAGCAGTACTTC
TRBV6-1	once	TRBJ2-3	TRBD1	CAGRGPGTQYF	TGTGCCGGCAGGGGGCCAGGTACGCAGTATTTC
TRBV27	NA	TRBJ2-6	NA	CASSADGRISGANVLTF	TGTGCCAGCAGCGCAGACGGAAGAATCTCTGGGGCCAACGTCCTGACTTTC
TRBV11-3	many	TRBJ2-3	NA	CASSLGETDTQYF	TGTGCCAGCAGCTTAGGGGAGACAGATACGCAGTATTTT
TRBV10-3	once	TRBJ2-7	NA	CATETGPYEQYF	TGTGCCACGGAGACAGGACCGTACGAGCAGTACTTC
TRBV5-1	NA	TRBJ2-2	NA	CASRKFTDTGELFF	TGCGCCAGCAGAAAGTTCACCGACACCGGGGAGCTGTTTTTT
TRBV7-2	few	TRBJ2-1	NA	CASTPPTRKETQFF	TGTGCCAGCACCCCCCCGACTAGGAAGGAGACCCAGTTCTTC
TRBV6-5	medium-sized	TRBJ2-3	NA	CASRSSFTSTDTQYF	TGTGCCAGCCGTTCGTCCTTCACTAGCACAGATACGCAGTATTTT
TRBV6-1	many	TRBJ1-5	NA	CASTYDAYGNQPQHF	TGTGCCAGCACGTACGACGCCTATGGCAATCAGCCCCAGCATTTT
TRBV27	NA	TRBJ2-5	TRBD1	CASRRQTGTQETQYF	TGTGCCAGCAGACGACAGACAGGGACCCAAGAGACCCAGTACTTC
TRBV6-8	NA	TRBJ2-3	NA	CASSDGLGGRGEETQYF	TGTGCCAGCAGTGACGGACTCGGGGGACGGGGCGAAGAGACCCAGTACTTT
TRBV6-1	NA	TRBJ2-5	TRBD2	CASNQAGVTNEQYF	TGTGCCAGCAACCAAGCGGGAGTTACGAATGAGCAGTACTTC
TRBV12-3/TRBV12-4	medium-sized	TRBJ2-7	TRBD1	CASSPGTGFYEQYF	TGTGCCAGCAGCCCTGGGACAGGGTTCTACGAGCAGTACTTC
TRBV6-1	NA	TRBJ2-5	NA	CASRTRGGGTETQYF	TGTGCCAGTCGGACGAGGGGGGGTGGCACAGAGACGCAGTACTTC
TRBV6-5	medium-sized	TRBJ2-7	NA	CASSYSFVQGNEQYF	TGTGCCAGCAGTTACTCGTTCGTACAAGGGAACGAGCAGTACTTC
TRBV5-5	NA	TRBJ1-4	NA	CASSFRPVSANEKLFF	TGTGCCAGCAGCTTCCGACCGGTGTCAGCTAATGAAAAACTGTTTTTT
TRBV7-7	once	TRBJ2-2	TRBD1	CASSLTGGNTGELFF	TGTGCCAGCAGCTTAACAGGGGGGAACACCGGGGAGCTGTTTTTT
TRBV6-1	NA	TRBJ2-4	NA	CASSEALGKLDGDTQYF	TGTGCCAGCAGTGAGGCGCTTGGGAAACTTGACGGAGATACCCAGTACTTC
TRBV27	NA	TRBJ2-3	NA	CASSSGRLGTDTQYF	TGTGCCAGCAGTTCCGGCCGACTAGGCACGGATACGCAGTATTTT
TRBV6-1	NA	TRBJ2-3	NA	CASSEGLGAKDTQYF	TGTGCCAGCAGTGAAGGGTTGGGGGCCAAAGACACGCAGTATTTT
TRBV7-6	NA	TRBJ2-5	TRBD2	CAGRGGRIPETQYF	TGTGCGGGGCGCGGGGGACGGATCCCAGAGACCCAGTACTTC
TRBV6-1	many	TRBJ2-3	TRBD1	CASSATRDSGGSTDTQYF	TGTGCCAGCAGTGCGACCCGGGACAGTGGGGGTAGCACAGATACGCAGTATTTT